A selection of T cell receptor beta chains follows, all from one sample in a study of blood T cell repertoires in COVID-19. Repertoires were generated with immunoSEQ multiplex PCR, while TCRdb's copy carries only in-frame clones and drops some. This repertoire shows approximately 250,000 clones, roughly 81% found once; its top ten account for about 4%. Source material: peripheral blood. These TCRs come from a man over 45 with acute or convalescent COVID-19. CDR3s include the opening cysteine and the closing phenylalanine or tryptophan. The order of the fields is J gene, D gene, V gene, clone size, CDR3 protein, CDR3 DNA. D genes are given only for firm matches. The listing skips clone size in some rows; elsewhere it reads once, few, many or a size class.

TRBJ2-1	TRBD2	TRBV4-1	once	CASSQWTSGTNEQFF	TGCGCCAGCAGCCAATGGACTAGCGGGACCAATGAGCAGTTCTTC
TRBJ2-7	TRBD1	TRBV10-1	-	CASSAFVGTGGTYEQYF	TGCGCCAGCAGCGCCTTTGTCGGAACAGGGGGAACCTACGAGCAGTACTTC
TRBJ2-4	-	TRBV19	-	CASSIVGFRGNIQYF	TGTGCCAGTAGTATAGTAGGGTTCAGGGGAAACATTCAGTACTTC
TRBJ1-1	TRBD1	TRBV7-9	once	CASSSGGPYGEAFF	TGTGCCAGCAGTTCAGGGGGCCCTTACGGTGAAGCTTTCTTT
TRBJ1-1	-	TRBV28	-	CASSLQPGMGNTEAFF	TGTGCCAGCAGTCTGCAACCAGGAATGGGGAACACTGAAGCTTTCTTT
TRBJ1-1	-	TRBV27	-	CASSPAGGRANTEAFF	TGTGCCAGCAGCCCCGCGGGAGGCAGGGCGAACACTGAAGCTTTCTTT
TRBJ1-5	-	TRBV6-5	-	CASSSTPDQPQHF	TGTGCCAGCAGTTCGACACCAGATCAGCCCCAGCATTTT
TRBJ1-4	-	TRBV29-1	-	CSVGVFDRTNEKLFF	TGCAGCGTTGGGGTGTTCGACAGAACTAATGAAAAACTGTTTTTT
TRBJ1-2	-	TRBV6-5	-	CASSYSRTVDGYTF	TGTGCCAGCAGTTACTCGAGGACAGTCGATGGCTACACCTTC
TRBJ2-7	-	TRBV30	-	CAWSVLGGASYEQYF	TGTGCCTGGAGTGTATTAGGGGGGGCGTCCTACGAGCAGTACTTC
TRBJ1-1	TRBD1	TRBV29-1	once	CSVDDRVYRNTEAFF	TGCAGCGTTGACGACAGGGTATACAGAAACACTGAAGCTTTCTTT
TRBJ2-1	TRBD2	TRBV7-9	-	CASSLSGRADNEQFF	TGTGCCAGCAGCTTGAGCGGGAGGGCCGACAATGAGCAGTTCTTC
TRBJ1-3	-	TRBV11-3	-	CASSSSWGPGNTIYF	TGTGCCAGCAGTTCCTCGTGGGGCCCTGGAAACACCATATATTTT
TRBJ2-1	TRBD2	TRBV6-5	-	CASSSTSGQTYNEQFF	TGTGCCAGCAGTTCTACTAGCGGGCAAACCTACAATGAGCAGTTCTTC
TRBJ2-7	-	TRBV11-3	-	CASSLSGPYEQYF	TGTGCCAGCAGCCTCAGCGGCCCCTACGAGCAGTACTTC
TRBJ1-5	-	TRBV19	-	CASSIGGQNNQPQHF	TGTGCCAGTAGTATAGGGGGACAAAACAATCAGCCCCAGCATTTT
TRBJ1-1	-	TRBV10-2	-	CASSGRGEGTEAFF	TGCGCCAGCAGTGGTCGGGGGGAGGGCACTGAAGCTTTCTTT
TRBJ2-7	TRBD1	TRBV7-9	once	CASSQRTGLSYEQYF	TGTGCCAGCAGCCAGCGGACAGGACTCTCCTACGAGCAGTACTTC
TRBJ2-2	-	TRBV7-6	-	CASSSLPGSTGELFF	TGTGCCAGCAGCTCCCTCCCGGGTAGCACCGGGGAGCTGTTTTTT
TRBJ1-6	TRBD1	TRBV28	-	CASRLSAGGSARSPLHF	TGTGCCAGCAGGCTATCCGCAGGGGGCAGTGCGAGGTCACCCCTCCACTTT
TRBJ1-5	TRBD1	TRBV7-2	-	CASSLTGGHQPQHF	TGTGCCAGCAGCTTGACAGGGGGCCATCAGCCCCAGCATTTT
TRBJ2-7	TRBD1	TRBV7-8	-	CASSSGTGGTYEQYF	TGTGCCAGCAGCTCGGGGACAGGCGGAACCTACGAGCAGTACTTC
TRBJ2-3	-	TRBV27	-	CASSLSRGYDTQYF	TGTGCCAGCAGTTTAAGTAGGGGCTACGATACGCAGTATTTT
TRBJ2-1	-	TRBV7-9	-	CASSLRLVGNNEQFF	TGTGCCAGCAGCTTAAGGCTAGTCGGTAACAATGAGCAGTTCTTC
TRBJ2-1	TRBD2	TRBV29-1	-	CSVEDLGLAGDLYYYNEQFF	TGCAGCGTTGAAGATCTGGGACTAGCGGGAGACCTCTACTACTACAATGAGCAGTTCTTC
TRBJ1-1	-	TRBV20-1	-	CSAGGEPEAFF	TGCAGTGCCGGAGGGGAACCTGAAGCTTTCTTT
TRBJ2-5	TRBD2	TRBV13	-	CASSLQRERREETQYF	TGTGCCAGCAGCTTACAGCGGGAGAGGAGGGAAGAGACCCAGTACTTC
TRBJ2-2	TRBD2	TRBV6-5	-	CASSYHLAGGSGELFF	TGTGCCAGCAGTTACCACCTAGCGGGAGGGTCCGGGGAGCTGTTTTTT
TRBJ2-6	TRBD1	TRBV10-3	-	CAIGEQGTVRSGANVLTF	TGTGCCATCGGGGAACAGGGGACGGTCCGCTCTGGGGCCAACGTCCTGACTTTC
TRBJ1-6	TRBD1	TRBV5-1	-	CASSVTTGVNSPLHF	TGCGCCAGCAGCGTAACAACAGGGGTGAATTCACCCCTCCACTTT
TRBJ1-6	TRBD1	TRBV9	-	CASSDRGQENSPLHF	TGTGCCAGCAGTGACAGGGGACAGGAAAATTCACCCCTCCACTTT
TRBJ1-2	TRBD1	TRBV6-5	-	CASILLGGWNYGYTF	TGTGCCAGCATCCTGTTAGGGGGCTGGAACTATGGCTACACCTTC
TRBJ2-5	TRBD2	TRBV6-5	-	CASTSRGEETQYF	TGTGCCAGCACCTCTCGGGGGGAAGAGACCCAGTACTTC
TRBJ1-6	TRBD1	TRBV5-1	once	CASSQGGGNSPLHF	TGCGCCAGCAGTCAGGGGGGCGGTAATTCACCCCTCCACTTT
TRBJ2-3	-	TRBV5-1	-	CASSLSLSTGKDTQYF	TGCGCCAGCAGCTTGTCCCTATCTACAGGGAAAGATACGCAGTATTTT
TRBJ1-3	TRBD1	TRBV7-9	-	CASSLTQGVLGNTIYF	TGTGCCAGCAGCTTAACACAGGGGGTACTTGGAAACACCATATATTTT
TRBJ2-6	TRBD2	TRBV19	-	CASSMLSGSSGANVLTF	TGTGCCAGTAGTATGCTTAGCGGGAGTTCTGGGGCCAACGTCCTGACTTTC
TRBJ1-1	-	TRBV12-3/TRBV12-4	-	CASSPSRGEAFF	TGTGCCAGCAGCCCAAGTAGGGGGGAAGCTTTCTTT
TRBJ2-7	-	TRBV6-6	-	CASSLGEEQYF	TGTGCCAGCAGCCTCGGGGAAGAGCAGTACTTC
TRBJ2-2	TRBD2	TRBV2	many	CASSVNIAGAGELFF	TGTGCCAGCAGCGTTAATATAGCGGGAGCCGGGGAGCTGTTTTTT
TRBJ1-2	-	TRBV4-1	-	CASSHQNYGYTF	TGCGCCAGCAGCCATCAGAACTATGGCTACACCTTC
TRBJ2-7	-	TRBV11-2	-	CASSLGSRPRVKEDEQYF	TGTGCCAGCAGCTTAGGGTCCCGGCCGAGGGTGAAAGAGGACGAGCAGTACTTC